Listed below are T cell receptor beta chains from one sample, sequenced in a study of chemoradiotherapy in HPV16-positive cancers. TCRdb's table, derived via immunoSEQ multiplex PCR, lists solely in-frame clones and lacks some. The sample lists about 7,800 clones, roughly two thirds occurring once. This material was collected from a patient who underwent chemoradiotherapy. Every receptor here comes from a human donor with HPV-associated anogenital cancer. Each CDR3 is given with its conserved first and last residue. A D gene is named only where the DNA matches it firmly. Clone size, where shown, is once, few, many, or a class for clones that have expanded.

V	D	J	size	CDR3	DNA
TRBV4-1	NA	TRBJ1-3	once	CASSQDRGVGNTIYF	TGCGCCAGCAGCCAAGATCGGGGAGTTGGAAACACCATATATTTT
TRBV7-9	NA	TRBJ2-2	once	CASSSRTAGDTGELFF	TGTGCCAGCAGCTCGAGGACGGCGGGCGACACCGGGGAGCTGTTTTTT
TRBV30	NA	TRBJ1-1	once	CAWRLSNAKNTEAFF	TGTGCCTGGAGGCTGTCAAACGCTAAGAACACTGAAGCTTTCTTT
TRBV28	NA	TRBJ2-7	NA	CASSLVQGYEQYF	TGTGCCAGCAGTTTAGTCCAGGGCTACGAGCAGTACTTC
TRBV11-3	NA	TRBJ1-1	NA	CASTETGTLNTEAFF	TGTGCCAGCACCGAGACTGGGACGTTGAACACTGAAGCTTTCTTT
TRBV5-1	TRBD2	TRBJ2-3	NA	CASSLGTSHGADTQYF	TGCGCCAGCAGCTTGGGGACTAGCCATGGCGCAGATACGCAGTATTTT
TRBV18	TRBD1	TRBJ1-4	NA	CASSPLGQGGREKLFF	TGTGCCAGCTCACCACTCGGACAGGGTGGGCGGGAAAAACTGTTTTTT
TRBV6-6	NA	TRBJ2-3	few	CASREGSGDTDTQYF	TGTGCCAGCAGGGAAGGGTCAGGGGACACAGATACGCAGTATTTT
TRBV11-2	TRBD2	TRBJ2-6	NA	CASSLEGGVAGANVLTF	TGTGCCAGCAGCTTAGAGGGGGGGGTAGCTGGGGCCAACGTCCTGACTTTC
TRBV18	NA	TRBJ2-5	NA	CASSPLGGTSKETQYF	TGTGCCAGCTCACCCCTGGGGGGAACTTCCAAAGAGACCCAGTACTTC
TRBV6-5	TRBD1	TRBJ1-2	NA	CASSYSTGGRRWGYTF	TGTGCCAGCAGTTACTCAACAGGGGGCCGAAGGTGGGGCTACACCTTC
TRBV27	NA	TRBJ1-5	few	CASSPTTGGVDQPQHF	TGTGCCAGCAGTCCCACGACAGGAGGGGTCGATCAGCCCCAGCATTTT
TRBV9	TRBD1	TRBJ1-6	NA	CASSIYGTEGSPLHF	TGTGCCAGCAGCATCTACGGGACAGAGGGTTCACCCCTCCACTTT
TRBV4-2	NA	TRBJ1-2	NA	CASSQAGGQLVYGYTF	TGTGCCAGCAGCCAGGCTGGGGGGCAGTTAGTCTATGGCTACACCTTC
TRBV9	NA	TRBJ1-2	NA	CASSLTSGTAIDGYTF	TGTGCCAGCAGCTTGACGAGTGGGACCGCTATCGATGGCTACACCTTC
TRBV5-1	NA	TRBJ1-5	few	CASSLMGNSNQPQHF	TGCGCCAGCAGCTTGATGGGGAATAGCAATCAGCCCCAGCATTTT
TRBV19	TRBD2	TRBJ2-3	NA	CASSPLPGLAGGLPDTQYF	TGTGCCAGTAGCCCCCTCCCGGGACTAGCGGGAGGGCTGCCAGATACGCAGTATTTT
TRBV30	NA	TRBJ2-5	NA	CAWGWMSGKETQYF	TGTGCCTGGGGATGGATGAGCGGTAAAGAGACCCAGTACTTC
TRBV7-2	NA	TRBJ2-3	NA	CASSPLGDTQYF	TGTGCCAGCAGCCCACTAGGAGATACGCAGTATTTT
TRBV7-2	NA	TRBJ2-5	NA	CASSLGTTQETQYF	TGTGCCAGCAGCCTAGGGACAACACAAGAGACCCAGTACTTC
TRBV7-9	NA	TRBJ2-3	NA	CASSGGTDTQYF	TGTGCCAGCAGCGGGGGGACAGATACGCAGTATTTT
TRBV7-8	TRBD1	TRBJ2-2	NA	CASRSGGQGSTGELFF	TGTGCCAGCAGGTCCGGGGGACAGGGTAGCACCGGGGAGCTGTTTTTT
TRBV6-1	TRBD2	TRBJ2-7	NA	CASSDWGTSDAEQYF	TGTGCCAGCAGTGACTGGGGAACTAGCGACGCCGAGCAGTACTTC
TRBV9	NA	TRBJ2-2	NA	CASRGPGVPPGELFF	TGTGCCAGCAGAGGACCGGGGGTCCCGCCCGGGGAGCTGTTTTTT
TRBV11-2	NA	TRBJ1-5	few	CASSPSVSLSQPQHF	TGTGCCAGCAGCCCCAGCGTAAGTTTGAGTCAGCCCCAGCATTTT
TRBV9	NA	TRBJ1-4	NA	CASSPREGVPEKLFF	TGTGCCAGCAGCCCCCGTGAGGGGGTCCCCGAAAAACTGTTTTTT
TRBV12-5	NA	TRBJ1-5	few	CASGQSGEYQPQHF	TGTGCTAGTGGTCAATCGGGGGAATATCAGCCCCAGCATTTT
TRBV29-1	NA	TRBJ1-2	NA	CSVGAGRPWLGGYTF	TGCAGCGTTGGGGCAGGGAGGCCCTGGCTAGGCGGCTACACCTTC
TRBV15	NA	TRBJ1-4	once	CATSRDLGGNEKLFF	TGTGCCACCAGCAGAGATTTAGGAGGTAATGAAAAACTGTTTTTT
TRBV2	NA	TRBJ2-5	NA	CASSENKKETQYF	TGTGCCAGCAGTGAAAACAAAAAAGAGACCCAGTACTTC
TRBV7-2	TRBD1	TRBJ1-3	NA	CASSQDQGASGNTIYF	TGTGCCAGCAGCCAGGATCAGGGGGCTTCAGGAAACACCATATATTTT
TRBV7-2	NA	TRBJ1-1	NA	CASSDDRPNTEAFF	TGTGCCAGCAGCGACGACAGACCGAACACTGAAGCTTTCTTT
TRBV29-1	NA	TRBJ1-1	few	CSVAPYTEAFF	TGCAGCGTTGCCCCATACACTGAAGCTTTCTTT
TRBV7-3	NA	TRBJ2-1	few	CASSIRHNEQFF	TGTGCCAGCAGCATCCGACACAATGAGCAGTTCTTC
TRBV10-3	NA	TRBJ1-1	NA	CAISKAGTVNTEAFF	TGTGCCATCAGTAAAGCCGGGACGGTGAACACTGAAGCTTTCTTT
TRBV28	NA	TRBJ1-6	once	CASKDNNSPLHF	TGTGCCAGCAAAGACAATAATTCACCCCTCCACTTT
TRBV7-9	NA	TRBJ1-2	NA	CASSLVGGRPTF	TGTGCCAGCAGCTTAGTCGGGGGGCGGCCCACCTTC
TRBV14	TRBD2	TRBJ2-3	few	CASSPASGRIHTQYF	TGTGCCAGCAGCCCGGCTAGCGGGAGGATACATACGCAGTATTTT
TRBV4-3	NA	TRBJ1-2	NA	CASSLPGVSGYTF	TGCGCCAGCAGCCTCCCGGGGGTTAGTGGCTACACCTTC
TRBV4-3	TRBD1	TRBJ2-7	few	CASSQGRQGYEQYF	TGCGCCAGCAGCCAAGGGCGACAGGGGTACGAGCAGTACTTC
TRBV28	NA	TRBJ1-1	NA	CASGGGTQGRAEAFF	TGTGCCAGCGGCGGCGGAACACAGGGTCGGGCTGAAGCTTTCTTT
TRBV19	NA	TRBJ1-1	NA	CASSTPAGTFGAFF	TGTGCCAGTAGTACCCCGGCAGGAACCTTTGGGGCTTTCTTT
TRBV19	NA	TRBJ1-1	NA	CASKVSVNTEAFF	TGTGCCAGTAAGGTTTCGGTGAACACTGAAGCTTTCTTT
TRBV4-3	NA	TRBJ2-3	NA	CASSQRGADTQYF	TGCGCCAGCAGCCAAAGGGGGGCAGATACGCAGTATTTT
TRBV6-6	NA	TRBJ1-3	NA	CACLRGGGNTIYF	TGTGCCTGCCTCCGTGGGGGCGGGAACACCATATATTTT
TRBV5-8	NA	TRBJ1-5	few	CASSLAAGAGRQPQHF	TGTGCCAGCAGCTTGGCTGCAGGGGCTGGAAGACAGCCCCAGCATTTT
TRBV5-1	NA	TRBJ2-5	few	CASSLPGHGAWETQYF	TGCGCCAGCAGCTTACCGGGACATGGGGCTTGGGAGACCCAGTACTTC
TRBV7-7	NA	TRBJ2-5	NA	CASSQTGLGETQYF	TGTGCTAGCAGCCAAACTGGGCTAGGGGAGACCCAGTACTTC
TRBV7-2	TRBD1	TRBJ2-5	NA	CASSRDRLEETQYF	TGTGCCAGCAGCCGGGACAGACTCGAAGAGACCCAGTACTTC
TRBV4-1	NA	TRBJ1-2	NA	CASSQDQEGRYGYTF	TGCGCCAGCAGCCAAGATCAGGAGGGAAGGTATGGCTACACCTTC
TRBV6-4	TRBD1	TRBJ2-3	NA	CASSVGQSLTDTQYF	TGTGCCAGCAGTGTGGGACAGAGCCTCACAGATACGCAGTATTTT
TRBV19	TRBD1	TRBJ2-6	NA	CASNGDRVAGANVLTF	TGTGCCAGTAATGGGGACAGGGTAGCGGGGGCCAACGTCCTGACTTTC
TRBV9	TRBD2	TRBJ2-1	NA	CASSVDSSGSSTYNEQFF	TGTGCCAGCAGCGTAGATTCTAGCGGGAGCTCGACCTACAATGAGCAGTTCTTC
TRBV6-5	NA	TRBJ1-1	once	CASMSKGRNTEAFF	TGTGCCAGCATGAGTAAAGGCCGGAACACTGAAGCTTTCTTT
TRBV19	NA	TRBJ1-1	NA	CASSTRGPEAFF	TGTGCCAGTAGTACTCGGGGACCTGAAGCTTTCTTT
TRBV6-5	NA	TRBJ1-1	NA	CATSIGWSGVDFF	TGTGCCACCTCCATCGGGTGGTCGGGCGTGGATTTCTTT
TRBV29-1	NA	TRBJ1-1	NA	CSVGGWGLVGTEAFF	TGCAGCGTTGGGGGTTGGGGGTTAGTAGGGACTGAAGCTTTCTTT